These 20 T cell receptor beta chains were all obtained from the same sample, sequenced in a study of CD8 T cells in acute hepatitis C reinfection. Time point defined: naive CD8 control sorted from an acute-time-point sample. Here immunoSEQ multiplex PCR was the method, and the copy in TCRdb shows in-frame clones only, minus some. This table has approximately 41,000 clones, 85% to 90% appearing once. The sample was naive CD8+ T cells from PBMCs. The receptors were sampled from a man between 25 and 39 years old with chronic hepatitis C.

The V and J genes are TRBV12-5 and TRBJ2-7, with a weak D call TRBD1 (6 bases). V lost 5 bases to trimming and J lost 5 bases, with 16 bases between them. This CDR3 comprises 14 residues. The germline gives CDR1 LGHNT, CDR2 FRNRAP. The DNA for the CDR3 is TGTGCTAGTGGTCAATACAGGGTGGAGGACGAGCAGTACTTC. Its protein is CASGQYRVEDEQYF.

On this clone itself: The junction does not match germline at one end; this may be a read error. This same CDR3 is encoded by further DNA sequences in the sample. The rearrangement joins TRBV7-7 to TRBJ2-7; 8 nucleotides agree with TRBD1. This CDR3 has 15 residues. From germline, CDR1 is SSHAT and CDR2 FNYEAQ (reference sequence). CDR3 amino acids: CASSLGQGAGYEQYF. The CDR3, as DNA: TGTGCTAGCAGCTTAGGGCAGGGGGCGGGGTACGAGCAGTACTTC.

This CDR3 is CSVYTGTGGNEQFF. CDR3 bases: TGCAGCGTTTACACCGGGACAGGGGGCAATGAGCAGTTCTTC. The V gene is TRBV29-1, the J gene TRBJ2-1, with 11 bases aligning to TRBD1. CDR1 SQVTM and CDR2 ANQGSEA come from the germline V gene. Losses at the gene ends were 5 bases for V and 6 bases for J; bases not matched to a gene: 6. There are 14 residues in the CDR3.

This sequence joins TRBV27 and TRBJ2-7; 7 bases agree with TRBD1. The CDR3 sequence is 15 residues long. The germline gives CDR1 MNHEY, CDR2 SMNVEV (reference sequence). J gave up 2 bases and V 0 bases, and 4 bases lay outside the gene matches. Written as DNA, the CDR3 is TGTGCCAGCAGTTTATCTCTTCAGGGGGCCTACGAGCAGTACTTC. As protein: CASSLSLQGAYEQYF.

V gene TRBV7-9 combines with J gene TRBJ1-1, with unresolved D. Trimming removed 1 base from V and 0 bases from J, with 6 bases in between. Per the germline V gene, CDR1 is SEHNR and CDR2 is FQNEAQ (reference sequence). This CDR3 contains 14 residues. In nucleotides, the CDR3 is TGTGCCAGCAGCTTAGACAGATTGAACACTGAAGCTTTCTTT. Translation: CASSLDRLNTEAFF.

The chain is built from TRBV2 and TRBJ2-2, with 10 bases matching TRBD2. V lost 2 bases, J lost 7 bases, and 4 bases stayed unmatched. Germline V gene lookup returns CDR1 SNHLY and CDR2 FYNNEI. This CDR3 contains 15 residues. The CDR3 DNA reads as TGTGCCAGCAGTGAACTAGCGGGAGTGGTCGGGGAGCTGTTTTTT. Protein product: CASSELAGVVGELFF.

J is TRBJ2-3 and V is TRBV4-3; the D gene could be TRBD1 or TRBD2 (5 bases each). The V and J ends lost 1 base and 0 bases respectively, with 8 bases between them. This CDR3 region has 15 residues. CDR1 is LGHNA and CDR2 is YSLEER in the germline V gene. The CDR3 reads CASSQGGSSTDTQYF. The CDR3 DNA reads TGCGCCAGCAGCCAAGGGGGGTCCAGCACAGATACGCAGTATTTT.

The chain's CDR3 is CAISEVEYGYTF. CDR3 DNA sequence: TGTGCCATCAGTGAGGTGGAGTATGGCTACACCTTC. The V gene is TRBV10-3, the J gene TRBJ1-2; unclear D gene. Germline lookup yields CDR1 ENHRY and CDR2 SYGVKD. CDR3 size: 12 residues. The V and J ends lost 2 bases and 5 bases respectively, with 6 bases between them.

The chain is built from TRBV19 and TRBJ1-5; no reliable D call. The CDR3 contains 15 residues. Trimming removed 5 bases at V and 2 bases at J, with 13 bases between. Germline loops: CDR1 LNHDA, CDR2 SQIVND (reference sequence). The CDR3 loop is CASSAWAVGNQPQHF. The CDR3 bases are TGTGCCAGTAGTGCTTGGGCCGTAGGCAATCAGCCCCAGCATTTT.

V usage is TRBV25-1 and J usage is TRBJ1-6; D is uncertain. V shed 5 bases and J shed 8 bases, with 10 bases lying between them. This CDR3 spans 13 amino acids. The germline CDR1 and CDR2 sequences are MGHDK and SYGVNS. The CDR3 loop is CASSLGGHSPLHF. CDR3 sequence (DNA): TGTGCCAGCAGTCTAGGTGGGCATTCACCCCTCCACTTT. The whole variable domain, filled in from reference TRBV25-1 and TRBJ1-6, reads EADIYQTPRYLVIGTGKKITLECSQTMGHDKMYWYQQDPGMELHLIHYSYGVNSTEKGDLSSESTVSRIRTEHFPLTLESARPSHTSQYLCASSLGGHSPLHFGNGTRLTVT.

The rearrangement links TRBV5-1 to TRBJ2-1; 10 bases align to TRBD2. The J segment lost 6 bases and the V segment lost 0 bases, leaving 6 bases of the junction unmatched. This CDR3 spans 16 amino acids. Looked up from germline, CDR1 is SGHRS and CDR2 is YFSETQ. The CDR3 reads CASSLAGVAGGNEQFF. The DNA for the CDR3 is TGCGCCAGCAGCTTGGCGGGAGTAGCGGGAGGCAATGAGCAGTTCTTC.

The chain recombines TRBV2 with TRBJ2-2; no firm D call. Trimming shortened V by 8 bases and J by 6 bases, and 13 bases separated the two germline ends. Per germline, CDR1 SNHLY and CDR2 FYNNEI. The CDR3 is made up of 13 amino acids. The CDR3 bases are TGTGCCAGCGGTGGGTGGCCCCCCGGGGAGCTGTTTTTT. Translated: CASGGWPPGELFF.

The V gene is TRBV10-2, the J gene TRBJ1-1, with D tentatively TRBD1 (6 bases). Germline lookup yields CDR1 WSHSY and CDR2 SAAADI. V lost 6 bases and J 6 bases, leaving 17 bases between the germline ends. The CDR3 covers 14 residues. CDR3 amino acids: CASSSRGSVSEAFF. The CDR3 DNA is TGCGCCAGCAGCTCCAGGGGCTCAGTCTCTGAAGCTTTCTTT.

V and J are TRBV9 and TRBJ2-7, with D possibly being TRBD1 (5 bases). Trimming took 2 bases from V and 5 from J, leaving 20 bases between them. The CDR3 sequence is 16 residues long. Germline V CDR1 and CDR2: SGDLS, YYNGEE. CDR3: CASSVLIYGRADEQYF. Written as DNA, the CDR3 is TGTGCCAGCAGCGTCTTAATTTATGGCAGGGCCGACGAGCAGTACTTC.

This chain connects TRBV7-3 to TRBJ2-2, with no clear D. With 5 bases removed from V and 0 bases from J, the gap between germline ends came to 7 bases. This CDR3 comprises 14 residues. Germline CDR1 SGHTA, CDR2 FQGTGA. The CDR3 region is CASSVTTNTGELFF. The CDR3 nucleotides are TGTGCCAGCAGCGTGACCACGAACACCGGGGAGCTGTTTTTT.

The chain carries TRBV9 and TRBJ1-1; D perhaps matches TRBD1 (6 bases). The CDR3 is 12 amino acids. Germline lookup yields CDR1 SGDLS and CDR2 YYNGEE. The V gene lost 2 bases and the J gene lost 8 bases, with 10 bases spanning the gap. CDR3 protein: CASSVGGSEAFF. Here the CDR3 DNA reads TGTGCCAGCAGCGTGGGGGGCTCAGAAGCTTTCTTT.

The chain carries TRBV6-5 and TRBJ2-7; D is possibly TRBD1 (6 bases). V dropped 2 bases and J dropped 2 bases, with 7 bases sitting between them. Germline V gene sequence: CDR1 MNHEY, CDR2 SVGAGI. This CDR3 contains 13 residues. CDR3 residues: CASSYAGAYEQYF. The CDR3 region has the DNA TGTGCCAGCAGTTACGCAGGGGCCTACGAGCAGTACTTC.

The gene calls are TRBV30 and TRBJ2-6, with 7 bases identical to TRBD1. Germline V lookup: CDR1 GTSNPN, CDR2 SVGIG (reference sequence). This CDR3 has 14 amino acids. V gave up 5 bases and J gave up 2 bases; unmatched junction bases: 3. CDR3 in DNA: TGTGCCTGGTCGACAGGGACTGGGGCCAACGTCCTGACTTTC. It is translated as CAWSTGTGANVLTF.

This clone was found once. V gene TRBV9 combines with J gene TRBJ2-1, with unresolved D. With 0 bases removed from V and 5 bases from J, the gap between germline ends came to 6 bases. The CDR3 runs 13 residues. Germline values: CDR1 SGDLS, CDR2 YYNGEE. The CDR3 loop is CASSVGGDNEQFF. CDR3 coding DNA: TGTGCCAGCAGCGTAGGTGGTGACAATGAGCAGTTCTTC.

This chain connects TRBV30 to TRBJ2-5, with D maybe TRBD2 (5 bases). The germline V gene encodes CDR1 GTSNPN and CDR2 SVGIG (reference sequence). V gave up 1 base and J gave up 9 bases, with 15 bases separating them. The CDR3 runs 13 residues. CDR3 sequence (DNA): TGTGCCTGGAGTGGTGACCCCGGAGCGGCCCAGTACTTC. This codes for CAWSGDPGAAQYF.